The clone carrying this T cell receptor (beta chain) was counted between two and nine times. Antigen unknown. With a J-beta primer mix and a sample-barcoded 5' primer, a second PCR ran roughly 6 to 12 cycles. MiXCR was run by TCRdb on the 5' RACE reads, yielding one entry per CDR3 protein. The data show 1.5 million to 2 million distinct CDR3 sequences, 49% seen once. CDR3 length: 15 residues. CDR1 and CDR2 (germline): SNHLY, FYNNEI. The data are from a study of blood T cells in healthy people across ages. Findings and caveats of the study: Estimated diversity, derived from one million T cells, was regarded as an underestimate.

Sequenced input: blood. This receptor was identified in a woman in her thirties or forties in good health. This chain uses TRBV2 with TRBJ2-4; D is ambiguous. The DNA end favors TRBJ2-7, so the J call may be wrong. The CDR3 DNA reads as TGTGCCAGCAGTGAGGGCCTTACCGCATCCTACGAGCAGTACTTC. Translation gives CASSEGLTASYEQYF.